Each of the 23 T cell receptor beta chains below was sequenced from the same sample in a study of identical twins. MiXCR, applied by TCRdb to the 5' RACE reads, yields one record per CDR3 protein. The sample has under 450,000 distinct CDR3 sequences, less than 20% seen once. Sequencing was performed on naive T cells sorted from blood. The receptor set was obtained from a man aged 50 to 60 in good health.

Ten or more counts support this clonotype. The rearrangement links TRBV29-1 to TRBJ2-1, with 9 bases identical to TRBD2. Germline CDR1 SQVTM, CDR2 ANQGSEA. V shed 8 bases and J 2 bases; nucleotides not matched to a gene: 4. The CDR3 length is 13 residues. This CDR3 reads CSFSGGAYNEQFF. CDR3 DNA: TGCAGCTTTAGCGGGGGCGCCTACAATGAGCAGTTCTTC.

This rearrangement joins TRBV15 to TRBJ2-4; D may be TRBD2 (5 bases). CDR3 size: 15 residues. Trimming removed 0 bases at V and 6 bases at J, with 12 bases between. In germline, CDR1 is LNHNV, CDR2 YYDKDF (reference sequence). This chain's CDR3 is CATSRDWGATNIQYF. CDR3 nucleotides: TGTGCCACCAGCAGAGATTGGGGAGCGACAAACATTCAGTACTTC. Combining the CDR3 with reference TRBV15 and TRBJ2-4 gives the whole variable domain DAMVIQNPRYQVTQFGKPVTLSCSQTLNHNVMYWYQQKSSQAPKLLFHYYDKDFNNEADTPDNFQSRRPNTSFCFLDIRSPGLGDTAMYLCATSRDWGATNIQYFGAGTRLSVL.

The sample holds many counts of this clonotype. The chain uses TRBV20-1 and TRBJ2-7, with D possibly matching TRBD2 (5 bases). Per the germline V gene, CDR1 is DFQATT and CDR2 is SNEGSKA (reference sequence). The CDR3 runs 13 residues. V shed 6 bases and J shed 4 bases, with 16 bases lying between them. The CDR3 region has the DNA TGCAGTGCAACCTCCGTTATAGCGTACGAGCAGTACTTC. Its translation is CSATSVIAYEQYF.

The CDR3 DNA follows: TGTGCCAGCAGTCCGGGGAGCAACCACTACGAGCAGTACTTC. This encodes CASSPGSNHYEQYF. The chain recombines TRBV11-1 with TRBJ2-7; perhaps TRBD2 as D (5 bases). V was pared by 6 bases and J by 3 bases, with 15 bases between. Germline V gives CDR1 SGHAT, CDR2 FQDESV (reference sequence). The CDR3 sequence is 14 residues long.

The CDR3 nucleotides read TGCAGCGTTGATTCGGGGGTACTCTCTGGGGCCAACGTCCTGACTTTC. It translates to CSVDSGVLSGANVLTF. This chain joins TRBV29-1 and TRBJ2-6; D is possibly TRBD2 (6 bases). The CDR3 covers 16 residues. Per germline, CDR1 SQVTM and CDR2 ANQGSEA. Trimming took 3 bases from V and 0 from J, leaving 12 bases between them.

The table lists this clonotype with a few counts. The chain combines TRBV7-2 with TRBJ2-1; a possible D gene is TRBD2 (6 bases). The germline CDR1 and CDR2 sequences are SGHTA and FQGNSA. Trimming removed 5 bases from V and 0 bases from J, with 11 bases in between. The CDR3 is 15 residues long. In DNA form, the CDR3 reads TGTGCCAGCAGCCTTTCTAGCGCCTCCTACAATGAGCAGTTCTTC. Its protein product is CASSLSSASYNEQFF.

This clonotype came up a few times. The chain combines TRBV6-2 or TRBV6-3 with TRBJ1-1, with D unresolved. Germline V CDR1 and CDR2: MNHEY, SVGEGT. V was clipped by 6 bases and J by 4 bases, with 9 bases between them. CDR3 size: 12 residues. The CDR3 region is CASRDSTTEAFF. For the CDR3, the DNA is TGTGCCAGCAGAGACTCAACCACTGAAGCTTTCTTT.

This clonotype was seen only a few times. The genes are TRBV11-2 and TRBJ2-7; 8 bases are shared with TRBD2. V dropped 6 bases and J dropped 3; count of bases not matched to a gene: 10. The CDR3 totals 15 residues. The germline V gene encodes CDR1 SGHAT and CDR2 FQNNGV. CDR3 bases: TGTGCCAGCAGAAGAGAGCGGGGGAGGATCTACGAGCAGTACTTC. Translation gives CASRRERGRIYEQYF.

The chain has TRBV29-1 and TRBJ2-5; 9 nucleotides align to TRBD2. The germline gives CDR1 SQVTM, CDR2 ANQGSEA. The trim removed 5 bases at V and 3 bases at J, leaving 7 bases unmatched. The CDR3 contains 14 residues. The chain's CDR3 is CSVRAGGTKETQYF. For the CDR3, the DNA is TGCAGCGTTCGGGCGGGAGGGACTAAAGAGACCCAGTACTTC.

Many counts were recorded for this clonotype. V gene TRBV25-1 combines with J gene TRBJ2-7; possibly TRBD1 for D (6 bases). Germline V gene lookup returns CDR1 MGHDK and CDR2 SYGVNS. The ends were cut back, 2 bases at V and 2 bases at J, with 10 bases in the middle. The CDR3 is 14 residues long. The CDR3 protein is CASSEPGQTYEQYF. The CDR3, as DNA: TGTGCCAGCAGTGAACCGGGACAAACCTACGAGCAGTACTTC.

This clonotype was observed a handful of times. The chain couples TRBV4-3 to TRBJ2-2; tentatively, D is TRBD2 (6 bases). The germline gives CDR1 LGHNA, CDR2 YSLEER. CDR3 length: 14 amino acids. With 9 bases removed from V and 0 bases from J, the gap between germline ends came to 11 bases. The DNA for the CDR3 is TGCGCCAGTGCACGGGGGTCGAACACCGGGGAGCTGTTTTTT. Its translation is CASARGSNTGELFF.

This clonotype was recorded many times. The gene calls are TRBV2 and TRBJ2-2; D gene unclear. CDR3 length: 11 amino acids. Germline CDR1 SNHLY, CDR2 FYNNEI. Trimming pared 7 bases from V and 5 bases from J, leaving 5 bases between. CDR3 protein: CASIGTGELFF. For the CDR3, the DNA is TGTGCCAGCATTGGGACCGGGGAGCTGTTTTTT.

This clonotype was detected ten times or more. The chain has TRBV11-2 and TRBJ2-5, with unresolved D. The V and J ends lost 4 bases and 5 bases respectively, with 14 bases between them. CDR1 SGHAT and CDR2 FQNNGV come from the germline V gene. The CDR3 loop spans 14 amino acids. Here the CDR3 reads CASSSSRGMETQYF. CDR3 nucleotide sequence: TGTGCCAGCAGCTCCAGCCGTGGTATGGAGACCCAGTACTTC.

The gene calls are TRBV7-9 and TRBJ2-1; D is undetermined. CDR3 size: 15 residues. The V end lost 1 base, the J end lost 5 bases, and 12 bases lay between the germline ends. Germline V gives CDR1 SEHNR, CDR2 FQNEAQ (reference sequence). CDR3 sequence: CASSLGSSDHNEQFF. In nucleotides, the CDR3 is TGTGCCAGCAGCTTAGGTTCAAGCGACCACAATGAGCAGTTCTTC.

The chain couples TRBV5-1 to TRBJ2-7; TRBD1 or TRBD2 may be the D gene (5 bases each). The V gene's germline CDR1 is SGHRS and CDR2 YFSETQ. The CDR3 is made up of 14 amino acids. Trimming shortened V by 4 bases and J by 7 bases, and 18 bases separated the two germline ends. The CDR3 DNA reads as TGCGCCAGCAGCCTAAGTGGGACGGTCTTTGAGCAGTACTTC. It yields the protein CASSLSGTVFEQYF. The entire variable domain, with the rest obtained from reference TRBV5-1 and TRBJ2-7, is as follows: KAGVTQTPRYLIKTRGQQVTLSCSPISGHRSVSWYQQTPGQGLQFLFEYFSETQRNKGNFPGRFSGRQFSNSRSEMNVSTLELGDSALYLCASSLSGTVFEQYFGPGTRLTVT.

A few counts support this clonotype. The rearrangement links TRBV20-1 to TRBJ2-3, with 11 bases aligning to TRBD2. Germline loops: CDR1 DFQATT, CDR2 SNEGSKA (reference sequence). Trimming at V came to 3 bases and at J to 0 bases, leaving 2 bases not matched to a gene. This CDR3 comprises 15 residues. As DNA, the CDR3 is TGCAGTGCTAGTAGCGGGGGGGCTAGCACAGATACGCAGTATTTT. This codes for CSASSGGASTDTQYF.

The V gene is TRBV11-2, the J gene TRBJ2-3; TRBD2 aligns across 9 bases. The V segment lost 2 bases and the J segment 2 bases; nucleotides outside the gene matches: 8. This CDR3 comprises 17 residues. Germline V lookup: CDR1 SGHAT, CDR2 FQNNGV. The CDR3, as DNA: TGTGCCAGCAGCTTAAATCTTCTAGCGGGGTTCACAGATACGCAGTATTTT. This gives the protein CASSLNLLAGFTDTQYF.

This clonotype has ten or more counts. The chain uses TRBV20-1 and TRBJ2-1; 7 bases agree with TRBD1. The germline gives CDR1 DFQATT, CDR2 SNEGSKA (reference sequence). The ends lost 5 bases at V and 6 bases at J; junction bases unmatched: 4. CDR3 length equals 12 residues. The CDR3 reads CSARRTGNEQFF. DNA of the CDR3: TGCAGTGCTCGCCGGACAGGCAATGAGCAGTTCTTC.

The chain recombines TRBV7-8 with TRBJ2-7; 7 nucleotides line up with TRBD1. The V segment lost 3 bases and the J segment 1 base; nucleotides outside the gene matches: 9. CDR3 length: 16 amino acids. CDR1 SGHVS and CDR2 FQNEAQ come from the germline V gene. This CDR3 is CASSLVGTENSYEQYF. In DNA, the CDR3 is TGTGCCAGCAGCTTGGTTGGGACAGAGAATTCCTACGAGCAGTACTTC.

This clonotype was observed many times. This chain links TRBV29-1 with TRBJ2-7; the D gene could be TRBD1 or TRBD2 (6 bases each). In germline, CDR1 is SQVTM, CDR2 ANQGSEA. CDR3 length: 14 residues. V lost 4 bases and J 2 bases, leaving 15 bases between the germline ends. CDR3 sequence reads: CSVVRGRYPYEQYF. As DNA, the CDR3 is TGCAGCGTTGTAAGGGGGAGGTACCCCTACGAGCAGTACTTC.

The CDR3 sequence is CASSPFGGNVYEQYF. The CDR3 nucleotides are TGTGCCAGCAGCCCCTTCGGAGGGAACGTCTACGAGCAGTACTTC. The V and J genes are TRBV3-1 and TRBJ2-7, with a weak D call TRBD2 (6 bases). The germline V and J ends were trimmed by 4 bases and 3 bases, with 16 bases remaining between them. Germline V CDR1 and CDR2: LGHDT, YNNKEL (reference sequence). The length of the CDR3 is 15 residues.

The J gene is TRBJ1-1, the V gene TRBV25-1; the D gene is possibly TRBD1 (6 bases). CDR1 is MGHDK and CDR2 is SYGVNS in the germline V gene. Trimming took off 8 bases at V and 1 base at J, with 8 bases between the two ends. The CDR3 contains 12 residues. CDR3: CASGQTNTEAFF. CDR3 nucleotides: TGTGCCAGCGGACAGACGAACACTGAAGCTTTCTTT.

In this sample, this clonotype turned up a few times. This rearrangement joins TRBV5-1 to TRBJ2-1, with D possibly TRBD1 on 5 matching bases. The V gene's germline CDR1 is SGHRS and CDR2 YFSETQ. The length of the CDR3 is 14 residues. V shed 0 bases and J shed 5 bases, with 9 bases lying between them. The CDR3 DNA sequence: TGCGCCAGCAGCTTGGGGGGCCCACACAATGAGCAGTTCTTC. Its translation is CASSLGGPHNEQFF.